The 10 T cell receptor beta chains below all came from one sample that was sequenced in a study of cytotoxic CD8 clonotypes in ibrutinib-treated CLL. Measured with immunoSEQ multiplex PCR; TCRdb has only the in-frame clones, and not every one. In the table there are around 24,000 clones, just under 80% of which are singletons. The sample was PBMCs, taken before ibrutinib treatment. These receptors were taken from a human donor with chronic lymphocytic leukemia.

This clone came up a few times. The chain combines TRBV7-8 with TRBJ1-1, with a possible D match to TRBD1 (6 bases). Germline V lookup: CDR1 SGHVS, CDR2 FQNEAQ. The V end lost 4 bases, the J end lost 3 bases, and 15 bases lay between the germline ends. The CDR3 covers 15 residues. Here the CDR3 reads CASSSGGLAYTEAFF. CDR3 DNA: TGTGCCAGCAGCTCGGGGGGGCTGGCTTACACTGAAGCTTTCTTT. The whole variable domain, remainder taken from reference TRBV7-8 and TRBJ1-1, is GAGVSQSPRYKVAKRGQDVALRCDPISGHVSLFWYQQALGQGPEFLTYFQNEAQLDKSGLPSDRFFAERPEGSVSTLKIQRTQQEDSAVYLCASSSGGLAYTEAFFGQGTRLTVV.

The chain joins TRBV19 to TRBJ2-7; 7 nucleotides agree with TRBD1. Germline trimming cut 1 base from V and 1 base from J; bases unmatched to any gene: 1. Looked up from germline, CDR1 is LNHDA and CDR2 is SQIVND (reference sequence). CDR3 length: 14 residues. CDR3 sequence (DNA): TGTGCCAGTAGTATAGGGACAGGTTCCTACGAGCAGTACTTC. Translating it yields CASSIGTGSYEQYF.

The rearrangement joins TRBV5-4 to TRBJ2-2; 12 bases are shared with TRBD2. Looked up from germline, CDR1 is SGHNT and CDR2 is YYREEE (reference sequence). This CDR3 comprises 16 residues. The V and J ends lost 4 bases and 6 bases, in that order; junction bases with no gene match: 7. CDR3 protein: CASSDRTSGIAGELFF. The CDR3 nucleotides are TGTGCCAGCAGCGATCGGACTAGCGGGATCGCCGGGGAGCTGTTTTTT.

The J gene is TRBJ2-1, the V gene TRBV29-1; 7 bases match TRBD2. The J segment lost 6 bases and the V segment lost 4 bases, leaving 0 bases of the junction unmatched. The CDR3 has 11 amino acids. Germline V gives CDR1 SQVTM, CDR2 ANQGSEA. The DNA for the CDR3 is TGCAGCGTTGGGGGGGGCAATGAGCAGTTCTTC. The encoded protein is CSVGGGNEQFF.

The V call is TRBV10-3, the J call TRBJ2-6; 11 bases line up with TRBD1. CDR3 length: 17 amino acids. V was clipped by 6 bases and J by 0 bases; unmatched bases: 4. Germline CDR1 reads ENHRY; CDR2 reads SYGVKD. CDR3 bases: TGTGCCATCAGCCCCGGGACAGGGGGCTCTGGGGCCAACGTCCTGACTTTC. Its translation is CAISPGTGGSGANVLTF.

This clone was seen a single time. The V and J genes are TRBV7-9 and TRBJ2-1, with 12 bases identical to TRBD2. Germline trimming cut 5 bases from V and 4 bases from J; bases unmatched to any gene: 15. This CDR3 contains 19 residues. Germline CDR1 is SEHNR and CDR2 is FQNEAQ (reference sequence). CDR3 loop: CASSPQTSGRGGFYNEQFF. In DNA form, the CDR3 reads TGTGCCAGCAGCCCGCAGACTAGCGGGAGAGGAGGATTTTACAATGAGCAGTTCTTC. The variable domain in full, with the rest retrieved from reference TRBV7-9 and TRBJ2-1, is DTGVSQNPRHKITKRGQNVTFRCDPISEHNRLYWYRQTLGQGPEFLTYFQNEAQLEKSRLLSDRFSAERPKGSFSTLEIQRTEQGDSAMYLCASSPQTSGRGGFYNEQFFGPGTRLTVL.

This chain joins TRBV4-3 and TRBJ2-1; 8 bases map to TRBD1. V was pared by 4 bases and J by 0 bases, with 8 bases of the junction left unmatched. The CDR3 covers 17 residues. Germline values: CDR1 LGHNA, CDR2 YSLEER. The CDR3 nucleotides read TGCGCCAGCAGCCCCGGCCAGGGGGCAGGCTCCTACAATGAGCAGTTCTTC. The encoded protein is CASSPGQGAGSYNEQFF.

The V call is TRBV27, the J call TRBJ2-1; 7 bases line up with TRBD2. Germline trimming cut 1 base from V and 4 bases from J; bases unmatched to any gene: 7. The CDR3 consists of 16 residues. Germline CDR1 reads MNHEY; CDR2 reads SMNVEV (reference sequence). The CDR3 DNA follows: TGTGCCAGCAGTTTATTAGGCGGGAGCGGATACAATGAGCAGTTCTTC. Protein: CASSLLGGSGYNEQFF.

The chain links TRBV11-2 to TRBJ2-3; the D call may be TRBD1 or TRBD2 (5 bases each). Germline values: CDR1 SGHAT, CDR2 FQNNGV. Trimming removed 4 bases from V and 4 bases from J, with 15 bases in between. The CDR3 has 15 amino acids. CDR3: CASSSLTRGSDTQYF. As DNA, the CDR3 is TGTGCCAGCAGCTCCCTCACTCGGGGCTCAGATACGCAGTATTTT.

The chain joins TRBV28 to TRBJ2-1; 7 nucleotides line up with TRBD1. Per the germline V gene, CDR1 is MDHEN and CDR2 is SYDVKM. Trimming at V came to 3 bases and at J to 0 bases, leaving 17 bases not matched to a gene. The CDR3 totals 20 residues. CDR3 amino acids: CASSFLQGTLTVGSYNEQFF. The CDR3 DNA follows: TGTGCCAGCAGTTTTCTACAGGGGACATTAACGGTCGGCTCCTACAATGAGCAGTTCTTC.